Presented here are 7 T cell receptor beta chains from one specimen sequenced in a study of blood T cell repertoires in COVID-19. TCRdb's table, derived via immunoSEQ multiplex PCR, lists solely in-frame clones and lacks some. Here the sample spans about 240,000 clones, about four fifths being singletons. The sequencing sample was made of peripheral blood. These receptors were collected from a woman aged 70-85 years with acute or convalescent COVID-19.

The V call is TRBV3-1 (or the pseudogene TRBV3-2), the J call TRBJ1-2; D unclear. The germline V and J ends were trimmed by 4 bases and 6 bases, with 18 bases remaining between them. Germline V gene lookup returns CDR1 LGHDT and CDR2 YNNKEL (reference sequence). This CDR3 contains 15 residues. In nucleotides, the CDR3 is TGTGCCAGCAGCCCAGATTTAGCCGGCGGGAATGGCTACACCTTC. This translates into CASSPDLAGGNGYTF.

This sequence joins TRBV2 and TRBJ1-6; 8 bases agree with TRBD1. Germline V CDR1 and CDR2: SNHLY, FYNNEI. The ends lost 7 bases at V and 7 bases at J; junction bases unmatched: 3. The CDR3 extends over 13 amino acids. The CDR3 loop is CASTGGGNSPLHF. DNA for the CDR3: TGTGCCAGCACAGGGGGCGGAAATTCACCCCTCCACTTT.

The chain combines TRBV9 with TRBJ1-2, with a tentative D call TRBD1 (5 bases). The germline V gene encodes CDR1 SGDLS and CDR2 YYNGEE. V gave up 0 bases and J gave up 1 base, with 10 bases separating them. The CDR3 covers 15 residues. The CDR3 loop is CASSVGRGLNYGYTF. CDR3 DNA: TGTGCCAGCAGCGTAGGGAGGGGCCTTAACTATGGCTACACCTTC.

V gene TRBV6-6 combines with J gene TRBJ1-6; TRBD1 agrees at 7 bases. V lost 6 bases to trimming and J lost 7 bases; unmatched junction nucleotides: 9. This CDR3 has 15 amino acids. Germline CDR1 MNHNY, CDR2 SVGAGI (reference sequence). CDR3: CASRAEGAGNSPLHF. The CDR3 nucleotides read TGTGCCAGCAGGGCCGAGGGGGCAGGGAATTCACCCCTCCACTTT.

This clone was observed a handful of times. This specimen includes other DNA sequences encoding the same CDR3. The chain combines TRBV7-2 with TRBJ1-1; weak D call: TRBD1 (5 bases). Trimming left V 5 bases short and J 5 bases short, with 9 bases between. The CDR3 runs to 12 residues. In germline, CDR1 is SGHTA, CDR2 FQGNSA. The CDR3 coding sequence is TGTGCCAGCAGCCCAACAGGAACTGAAGCTTTCTTT. It is translated as CASSPTGTEAFF.

This chain's CDR3 is CASSFDQGGGYTEAFF. CDR3 nucleotide sequence: TGTGCCAGCAGCTTTGATCAAGGGGGCGGGTACACTGAAGCTTTCTTT. The genes are TRBV5-5 and TRBJ1-1; 7 bases line up with TRBD1. The germline gives CDR1 SGHKS, CDR2 YYEKEE (reference sequence). CDR3 length: 16 residues. V was pared by 2 bases and J by 3 bases, with 10 bases of the junction left unmatched.

This clone appeared a single time. The chain is built from TRBV7-2 and TRBJ2-6; no definite D call. Trimming removed 1 base at V and 1 base at J, with 11 bases between. The CDR3 runs 17 residues. Germline CDR1 is SGHTA and CDR2 is FQGNSA. The CDR3 protein is CASSLVALFSGANVLTF. The CDR3 bases are TGTGCCAGCAGCTTAGTTGCGTTGTTTTCTGGGGCCAACGTCCTGACTTTC.